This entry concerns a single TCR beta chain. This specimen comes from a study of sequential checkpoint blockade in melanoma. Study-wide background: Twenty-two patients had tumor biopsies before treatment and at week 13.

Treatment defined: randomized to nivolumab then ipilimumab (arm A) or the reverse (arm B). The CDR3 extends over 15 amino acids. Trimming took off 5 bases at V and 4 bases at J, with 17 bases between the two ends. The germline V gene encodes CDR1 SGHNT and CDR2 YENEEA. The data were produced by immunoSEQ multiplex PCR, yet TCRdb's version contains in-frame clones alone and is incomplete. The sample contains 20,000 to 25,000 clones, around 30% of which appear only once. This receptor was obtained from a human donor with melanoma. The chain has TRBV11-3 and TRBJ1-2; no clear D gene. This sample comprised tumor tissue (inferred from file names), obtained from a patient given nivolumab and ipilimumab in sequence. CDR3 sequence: CASSPSLTESYGYTF. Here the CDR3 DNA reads TGTGCCAGCAGCCCGAGTTTAACAGAGTCCTATGGCTACACCTTC.